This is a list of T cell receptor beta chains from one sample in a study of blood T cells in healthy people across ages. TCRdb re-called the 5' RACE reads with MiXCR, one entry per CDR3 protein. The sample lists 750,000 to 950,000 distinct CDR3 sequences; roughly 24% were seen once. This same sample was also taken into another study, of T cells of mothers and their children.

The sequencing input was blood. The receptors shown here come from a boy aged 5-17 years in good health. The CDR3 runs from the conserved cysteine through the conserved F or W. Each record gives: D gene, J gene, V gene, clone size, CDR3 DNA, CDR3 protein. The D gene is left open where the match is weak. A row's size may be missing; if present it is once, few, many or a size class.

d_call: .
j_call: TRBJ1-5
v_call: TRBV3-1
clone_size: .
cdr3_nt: TGTGCCAGCAGCCAAGGAAGCGGCTATCAGCCCCAGCATTTT
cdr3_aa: CASSQGSGYQPQHF

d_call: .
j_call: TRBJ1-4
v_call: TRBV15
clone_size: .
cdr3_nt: TGTGCCACCAGCAGAGATCGTGTGCAATCCTCGAATGAAAAACTGTTTTTT
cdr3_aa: CATSRDRVQSSNEKLFF

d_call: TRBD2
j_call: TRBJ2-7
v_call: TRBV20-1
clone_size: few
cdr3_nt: TGCAGTGCTACCGGGACTAGCGCCTACGAGCAGTACTTC
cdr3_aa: CSATGTSAYEQYF

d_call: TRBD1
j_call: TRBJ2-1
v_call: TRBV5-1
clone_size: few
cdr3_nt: TGCGCCAGCAGCTTCATAGGGGGCAGGGATGAGCAGTTCTTC
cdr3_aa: CASSFIGGRDEQFF

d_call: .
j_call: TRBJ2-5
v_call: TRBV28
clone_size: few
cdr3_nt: TGTGCCAGCAGATTACAGGGAGTCGAGACCCAGTACTTC
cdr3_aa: CASRLQGVETQYF

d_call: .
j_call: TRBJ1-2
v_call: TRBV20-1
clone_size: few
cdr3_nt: TGCAGTGCCAACAAGGGGTCTGGCTACACCTTC
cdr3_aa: CSANKGSGYTF

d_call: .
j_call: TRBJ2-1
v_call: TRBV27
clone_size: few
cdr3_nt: TGTGCCAGTTTACAGAACAATGAGCAGTTCTTC
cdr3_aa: CASLQNNEQFF

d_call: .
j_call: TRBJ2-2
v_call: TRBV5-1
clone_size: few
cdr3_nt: TGCGCCAGCAGCTCGTGGACGTCTGGGGAGCTGTTTTTT
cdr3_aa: CASSSWTSGELFF

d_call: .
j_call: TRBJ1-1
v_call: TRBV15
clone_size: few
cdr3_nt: TGTGCCACCAGCAGAGACCGCCAGGGTGACGCTGAAGCTTTCTTT
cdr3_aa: CATSRDRQGDAEAFF

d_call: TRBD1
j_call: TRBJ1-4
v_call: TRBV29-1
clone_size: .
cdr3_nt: TGCAGCGTTGCCCTAGGGGGCGCGAATGAAAAACTGTTTTTT
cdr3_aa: CSVALGGANEKLFF

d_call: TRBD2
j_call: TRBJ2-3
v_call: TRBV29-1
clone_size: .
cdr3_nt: TGCAGCGTTGAACAGGCAGCGGGAGGCACAGATACGCAGTATTTT
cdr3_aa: CSVEQAAGGTDTQYF

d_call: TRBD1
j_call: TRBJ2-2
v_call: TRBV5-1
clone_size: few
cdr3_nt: TGCGCCAGCAGCTCGGGACAGGGGGTGCCCGGGGAGCTGTTTTTT
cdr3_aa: CASSSGQGVPGELFF

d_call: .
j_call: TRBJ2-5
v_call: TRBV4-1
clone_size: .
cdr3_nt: TGCGCCAGCAGCCCCCAGGGGCGGGGGCGGCAAAAGGCCCAGTACTTC
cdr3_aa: CASSPQGRGRQKAQYF

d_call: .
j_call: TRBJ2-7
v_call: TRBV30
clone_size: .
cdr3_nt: TGTGCCTGGAGTGTACGGAGAGGGGTCGAGCAGTACTTC
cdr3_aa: CAWSVRRGVEQYF

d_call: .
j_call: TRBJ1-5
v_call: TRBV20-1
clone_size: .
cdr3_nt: TGCAGTGGTCAGCGGATGGGCAATCAGCCCCAGCATTTT
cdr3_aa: CSGQRMGNQPQHF

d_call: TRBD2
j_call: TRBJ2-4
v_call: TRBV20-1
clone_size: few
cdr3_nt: TGCAGTGCTAGGGCTAGCGGGGCGAAAAACATTCAGTACTTC
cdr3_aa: CSARASGAKNIQYF

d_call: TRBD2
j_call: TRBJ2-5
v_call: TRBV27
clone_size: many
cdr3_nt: TGTGCCAGCAGTTTATTAGCGGGGGGGCCGGAGACCCAGTACTTC
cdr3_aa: CASSLLAGGPETQYF

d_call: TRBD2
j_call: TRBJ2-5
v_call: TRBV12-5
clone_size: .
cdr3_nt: TGTGCTAGTGGTTTGGTACGAGCGGGGGGGCCCGTTGGGGCCCAGTACTTC
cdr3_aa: CASGLVRAGGPVGAQYF

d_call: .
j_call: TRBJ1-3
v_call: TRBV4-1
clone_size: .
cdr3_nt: TGCGCCAGCAGCCCGAACAGGAGGACCTCTGGAAACACCATATATTTT
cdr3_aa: CASSPNRRTSGNTIYF

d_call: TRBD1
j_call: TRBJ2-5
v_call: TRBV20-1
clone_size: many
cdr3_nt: TGCAGTGCTAGAGGTGTCGGCAGGGGGCAAGAGACCCAGTACTTC
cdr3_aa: CSARGVGRGQETQYF

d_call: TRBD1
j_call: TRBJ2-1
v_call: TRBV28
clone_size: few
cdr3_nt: TGTGCCAGCAGGGGACAGGGTAGTTCAAATGAGCAGTTCTTC
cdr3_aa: CASRGQGSSNEQFF

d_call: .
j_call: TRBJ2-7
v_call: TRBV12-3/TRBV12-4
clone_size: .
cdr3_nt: TGTGCCAGCGGTATCGGGACTTTCTACGAGCAGTACTTC
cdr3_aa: CASGIGTFYEQYF

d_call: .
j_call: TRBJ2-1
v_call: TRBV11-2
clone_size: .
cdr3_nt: TGTGCCAGCAGCCCCCGGACATACCCTGATGAGCAGTTCTTC
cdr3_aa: CASSPRTYPDEQFF

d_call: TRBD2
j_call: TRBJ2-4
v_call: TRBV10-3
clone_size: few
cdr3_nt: TGTGCCACCTCCGGGACTAGCGGGCAAAACATTCAGTACTTC
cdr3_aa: CATSGTSGQNIQYF

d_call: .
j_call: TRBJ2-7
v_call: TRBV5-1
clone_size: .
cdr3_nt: TGCGCCAGCAGCTTTCCAGGGACCGAGCAGTACTTC
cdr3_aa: CASSFPGTEQYF

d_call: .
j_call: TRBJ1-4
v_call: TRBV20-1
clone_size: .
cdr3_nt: TGCAGTGCTACCCAGACATCACGGGGCCAGGAAAAACTGTTTTTT
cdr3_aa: CSATQTSRGQEKLFF

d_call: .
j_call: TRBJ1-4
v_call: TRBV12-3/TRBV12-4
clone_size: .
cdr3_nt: TGTGCCAGCAGTTTAGCTGGTGACAGACCTAATGAAAAACTGTTTTTT
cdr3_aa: CASSLAGDRPNEKLFF

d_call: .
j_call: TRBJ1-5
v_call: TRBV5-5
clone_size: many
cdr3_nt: TGTGCCAGCAGCTTGGTAGCACAGGGTGGGCAGCCCCAGCATTTT
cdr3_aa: CASSLVAQGGQPQHF

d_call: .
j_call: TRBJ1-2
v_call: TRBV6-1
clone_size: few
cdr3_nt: TGTGCCAGCAGTGAAAACGCAGGGGTAAAATCTGGCTACACCTTC
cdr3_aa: CASSENAGVKSGYTF

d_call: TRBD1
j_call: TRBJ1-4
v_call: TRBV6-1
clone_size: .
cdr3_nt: TGTGCCAGCAGAAGGGGACAGGGTAGGACTAATGAAAAACTGTTTTTT
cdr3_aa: CASRRGQGRTNEKLFF

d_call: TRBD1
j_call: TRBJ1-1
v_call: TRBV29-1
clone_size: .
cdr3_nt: TGCAGCGCTATTCGGACAGGGGGGGACACTGAAGCTTTCTTT
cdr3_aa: CSAIRTGGDTEAFF

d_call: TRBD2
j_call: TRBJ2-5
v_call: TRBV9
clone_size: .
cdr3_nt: TGTGCCAGCAGCGCGACGCCGGGACTAGCGTACCAAGAGACCCAGTACTTC
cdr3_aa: CASSATPGLAYQETQYF

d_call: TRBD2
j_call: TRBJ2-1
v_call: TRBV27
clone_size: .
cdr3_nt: TGTGCCAGCAGTCGACTAGCTGACGCGAGCTCCTACAATGAGCAGTTCTTC
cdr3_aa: CASSRLADASSYNEQFF

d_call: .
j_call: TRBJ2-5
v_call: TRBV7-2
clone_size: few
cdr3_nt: TGTGCCAGCAGCGCTCGACGGCAAGAGACCCAGTACTTC
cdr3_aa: CASSARRQETQYF

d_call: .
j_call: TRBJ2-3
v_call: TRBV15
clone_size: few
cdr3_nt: TGTGCCACCAGCAAGGAAGTTCCTTCGGATACGCAGTATTTT
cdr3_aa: CATSKEVPSDTQYF

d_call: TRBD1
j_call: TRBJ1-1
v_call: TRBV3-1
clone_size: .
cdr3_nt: TGTGCCAGCAGCCGGGACAGGTCATCTGAAGCTTTCTTT
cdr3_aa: CASSRDRSSEAFF

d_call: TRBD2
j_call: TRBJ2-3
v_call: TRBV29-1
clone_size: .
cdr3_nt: TGCAGCGTTGACGGACTAGTAACAGATACGCAGTATTTT
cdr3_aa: CSVDGLVTDTQYF

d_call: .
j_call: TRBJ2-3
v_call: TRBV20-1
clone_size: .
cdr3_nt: TGCAGTGCTAGAGATCGGAATACGCAGTATTTT
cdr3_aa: CSARDRNTQYF

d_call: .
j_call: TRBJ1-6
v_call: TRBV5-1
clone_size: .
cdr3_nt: TGCGCCAGCAGCTTGTCCACCGGAGGGGATTCGACCCTCCACTTT
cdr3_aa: CASSLSTGGDSTLHF

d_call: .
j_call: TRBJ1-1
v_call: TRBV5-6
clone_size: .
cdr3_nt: TGTGCCAGCAGCTTGCCTTCCGGGACCCTCGATGGAGCTTTCTTT
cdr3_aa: CASSLPSGTLDGAFF

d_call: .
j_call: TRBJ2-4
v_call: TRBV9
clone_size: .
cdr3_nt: TGTGCCAGCTCGGGGGGCCCGGGAGACATTCAGTACTTC
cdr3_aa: CASSGGPGDIQYF

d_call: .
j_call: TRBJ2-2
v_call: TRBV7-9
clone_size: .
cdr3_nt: TGTGCCAGCAGCTCAGGAGTGTCTTGGGGGGGCCACACCGGGGAGCTGTTTTTT
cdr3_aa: CASSSGVSWGGHTGELFF

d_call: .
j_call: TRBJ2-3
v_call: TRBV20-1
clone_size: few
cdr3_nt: TGCAGTGTGTCGGGGGGCGTCACAGATACGCAGTATTTT
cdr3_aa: CSVSGGVTDTQYF

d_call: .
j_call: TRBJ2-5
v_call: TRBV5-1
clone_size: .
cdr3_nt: TGCGCCAGCTCCGGGGGGCAGAGTCTAAGTCGGGAGACCCAGTACTTC
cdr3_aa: CASSGGQSLSRETQYF

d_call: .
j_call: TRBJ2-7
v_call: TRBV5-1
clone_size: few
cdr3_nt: TGCGCCAGCAGCTTGACGGACAAGAGGTACGAGCAGTACTTC
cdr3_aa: CASSLTDKRYEQYF